These T cell receptor beta chains were read from a single sample in a study of blood T cell repertoires in COVID-19. Assay: immunoSEQ multiplex PCR; the TCRdb copy retains only in-frame clones and omits some. The profile shows tens of thousands of clones, more than 75% of them singletons. Sequencing was performed on peripheral blood. These receptor sequences come from a human donor in a cohort sampled during active COVID-19. Each CDR3 is given with its conserved first and last residue. The D gene is left open where the match is weak. Expanded clones are given a class, and other clones once, few, many or no size at all.

V	size	D	J	CDR3	DNA
TRBV28	NA	NA	TRBJ2-7	CASSFGRGEQYF	TGTGCCAGCAGTTTTGGGCGGGGCGAGCAGTACTTC
TRBV4-1	few	NA	TRBJ2-7	CASSQLDLASWGEQYF	TGCGCCAGCAGCCAACTTGATCTAGCGTCTTGGGGCGAGCAGTACTTC
TRBV30	NA	NA	TRBJ1-6	CASRRNSPLHF	TGTGCCTCGCGGCGGAATTCACCCCTCCACTTT
TRBV19	once	NA	TRBJ1-5	CASSIPQGYSNQPQHF	TGTGCCAGTAGTATACCGCAGGGGTATAGCAATCAGCCCCAGCATTTT
TRBV3-1/TRBV3-2	few	NA	TRBJ2-5	CASSDTQETQYF	TGTGCCAGCAGCGACACGCAGGAGACCCAGTACTTC
TRBV9	once	NA	TRBJ2-3	CASSARGDITDTQYF	TGTGCCAGCAGCGCACGTGGGGACATCACAGATACGCAGTATTTT
TRBV5-1	once	NA	TRBJ2-5	CASSAGSGKETQYF	TGCGCCAGCAGTGCGGGGTCGGGAAAGGAGACCCAGTACTTC
TRBV7-8	NA	TRBD2	TRBJ2-5	CASVGLAFYQETQYF	TGTGCCAGCGTCGGACTAGCCTTCTACCAAGAGACCCAGTACTTC
TRBV6-5	NA	TRBD1	TRBJ2-7	CASSYGGTGNYEQYF	TGTGCCAGCAGTTACGGTGGGACAGGGAACTACGAGCAGTACTTC
TRBV27	once	NA	TRBJ2-7	CASSLVAGQEDYEQYF	TGTGCCAGCAGCCTCGTGGCCGGTCAGGAGGACTACGAGCAGTACTTC
TRBV5-4	NA	TRBD1	TRBJ1-4	CASSLKKGANEKLFF	TGTGCCAGCAGCTTGAAAAAGGGGGCGAATGAAAAACTGTTTTTT
TRBV5-4	NA	NA	TRBJ2-1	CASSLGAPSSYNEQFF	TGTGCCAGCAGCTTGGGGGCGCCGAGCTCCTACAATGAGCAGTTCTTC
TRBV28	NA	NA	TRBJ1-1	CASAGVPEAFF	TGTGCCAGCGCAGGGGTCCCTGAAGCTTTCTTT
TRBV7-6	NA	TRBD2	TRBJ2-7	CASSPSSGGLAGNYEQYF	TGTGCCAGCAGCCCTTCGTCTGGGGGACTAGCGGGGAACTACGAGCAGTACTTC
TRBV7-9	NA	NA	TRBJ2-1	CASSLHPVNEQFF	TGTGCCAGCAGCTTACACCCGGTTAATGAGCAGTTCTTC
TRBV19	NA	NA	TRBJ1-5	CASSSGGVGNQPQHF	TGTGCCAGTAGTTCGGGGGGGGTAGGCAATCAGCCCCAGCATTTT
TRBV19	NA	NA	TRBJ1-6	CASRFQGNRLNSPLHF	TGTGCCAGTAGGTTTCAGGGGAATCGGCTCAATTCACCCCTCCACTTT
TRBV2	NA	NA	TRBJ1-1	CASRAILNTEAFF	TGTGCCAGCAGAGCAATTTTGAACACTGAAGCTTTCTTT
TRBV2	NA	NA	TRBJ1-5	CASSPEGVSNQPQHF	TGTGCCAGCAGCCCGGAAGGGGTGAGCAATCAGCCCCAGCATTTT
TRBV28	NA	TRBD2	TRBJ2-7	CASSTRTSGSSYEQYF	TGTGCCAGCAGTACGCGGACTAGCGGGAGCTCCTACGAGCAGTACTTC
TRBV5-8	once	TRBD1	TRBJ2-1	CASDRGGGEQFF	TGTGCCAGTGACAGGGGAGGAGGTGAGCAGTTCTTC
TRBV6-5	NA	NA	TRBJ2-5	CASSYEPGLHGETQYF	TGTGCCAGCAGTTACGAGCCGGGACTCCACGGAGAGACCCAGTACTTC
TRBV5-4	NA	NA	TRBJ1-2	CASSLDSIYGYTF	TGTGCCAGCAGCTTGGACAGCATCTATGGCTACACCTTC
TRBV28	NA	TRBD2	TRBJ2-3	CASSSSGTSTDTQYF	TGTGCCAGCAGTTCCTCCGGGACTAGTACAGATACGCAGTATTTT
TRBV18	NA	TRBD2	TRBJ2-1	CASSSGTSSYNEQFF	TGTGCCAGCTCATCTGGGACTAGCTCCTACAATGAGCAGTTCTTC
TRBV6-1	NA	NA	TRBJ2-3	CASSALDFLRATDTQYF	TGTGCCAGCAGTGCCTTGGACTTTTTACGGGCCACAGATACGCAGTATTTT
TRBV18	NA	NA	TRBJ1-3	CASSEQGNTIYF	TGTGCCAGCTCAGAACAGGGAAACACCATATATTTT
TRBV11-3	NA	TRBD2	TRBJ2-5	CASSLVTSGREILETQYF	TGTGCCAGCAGCTTAGTCACTAGCGGGAGAGAGATTTTAGAGACCCAGTACTTC
TRBV7-3	NA	TRBD1	TRBJ2-3	CASSSLTGGDTDTQYF	TGTGCCAGCAGCTCCCTCACAGGGGGTGACACAGATACGCAGTATTTT
TRBV11-3	NA	NA	TRBJ2-7	CASSLDWGDEQYF	TGTGCCAGCAGCTTAGATTGGGGCGACGAGCAGTACTTC
TRBV10-2	few	NA	TRBJ2-7	CASSGGNTVSYEQYF	TGCGCCAGCAGCGGAGGTAATACGGTCTCCTACGAGCAGTACTTC
TRBV7-9	NA	TRBD2	TRBJ2-1	CASSSVAGDYNEQFF	TGTGCCAGCAGCTCCGTAGCGGGAGACTACAATGAGCAGTTCTTC
TRBV18	NA	TRBD1	TRBJ1-2	CASSPTGDVDGYTF	TGTGCCAGCTCACCCACAGGGGACGTTGATGGCTACACCTTC
TRBV6-2/TRBV6-3	NA	NA	TRBJ2-3	CASSRSGSTDTQYF	TGTGCCAGCAGCCGATCCGGGAGCACAGATACGCAGTATTTT
TRBV7-3	NA	TRBD2	TRBJ2-1	CASSLTPGGGNEQFF	TGTGCCAGCAGCTTAACCCCGGGGGGGGGCAATGAGCAGTTCTTC
TRBV5-1	NA	NA	TRBJ1-1	CASTGNTEAFF	TGCGCCAGTACAGGGAACACTGAAGCTTTCTTT
TRBV18	NA	TRBD1	TRBJ1-3	CASSPFDRTGGRRNTIYF	TGTGCCAGCTCACCATTCGACAGGACAGGGGGCCGAAGGAACACCATATATTTT
TRBV9	NA	NA	TRBJ2-3	CASSFLMGLTDTQYF	TGTGCCAGCAGCTTCCTTATGGGACTGACAGATACGCAGTATTTT
TRBV28	NA	TRBD2	TRBJ2-1	CASSLISGSSYNEQFF	TGTGCCAGCAGTTTAATTAGCGGGAGCTCCTACAATGAGCAGTTCTTC
TRBV19	NA	NA	TRBJ1-1	CASRLQGPNTEAFF	TGTGCCAGTAGACTTCAGGGTCCGAACACTGAAGCTTTCTTT
TRBV2	NA	NA	TRBJ1-3	CASSDPDLTGNTIYF	TGTGCCAGCAGTGACCCCGACTTGACTGGAAACACCATATATTTT
TRBV2	NA	TRBD2	TRBJ2-3	CASRGASGTRRDTQYF	TGTGCCAGCAGAGGGGCTAGCGGGACGAGGAGAGATACGCAGTATTTT
TRBV28	NA	TRBD2	TRBJ2-3	CASSAEGSGRLPDTQYF	TGTGCCAGCAGTGCCGAGGGCAGCGGGAGGTTACCAGATACGCAGTATTTT
TRBV5-4	NA	TRBD2	TRBJ2-1	CASSLPGLAAYNEQFF	TGTGCCAGCAGTTTGCCGGGACTAGCGGCCTACAATGAGCAGTTCTTC
TRBV18	NA	NA	TRBJ2-3	CASSPIATSTDTQYF	TGTGCCAGCTCACCCATAGCGACTAGCACAGATACGCAGTATTTT
TRBV28	NA	TRBD1	TRBJ1-2	CASSLPDRGYGYTF	TGTGCCAGCAGCCTACCGGACAGGGGCTATGGCTACACCTTC
TRBV4-1	NA	TRBD2	TRBJ2-5	CASSQEETAGGETQYF	TGCGCCAGCAGCCAAGAAGAAACAGCGGGAGGAGAGACCCAGTACTTC
TRBV7-6	NA	NA	TRBJ2-3	CASSRFTVGEDTQYF	TGTGCCAGCAGCCGCTTTACCGTAGGGGAAGATACGCAGTATTTT
TRBV3-1/TRBV3-2	NA	TRBD2	TRBJ2-3	CASSQDLAASTDTQYF	TGTGCCAGCAGCCAAGATCTAGCGGCTAGCACAGATACGCAGTATTTT